This T cell receptor beta chain was recovered during a study of T cells after yellow fever vaccination. Study-wide results and limits: Subsequent to the booster, the majority of primary-vaccination clones reappeared (about 97% CD4, around 85% CD8).

Losses at the gene ends were 4 bases for V and 11 bases for J; bases not matched to a gene: 10. This CDR3 is built from 13 residues. Germline-derived CDR1 and CDR2 are SGHDT and YYEEEE. A universal primer site and UMIs were added as TCR cDNA was made by 5'RACE template switching. TCRdb re-called the 5' RACE reads with MiXCR, one entry per CDR3 protein. The sample has 100,000 to 150,000 distinct CDR3 sequences; 6% to 8% are singletons. The table lists this clonotype with a few counts. What it recognizes is unknown. The receptor was derived from a man aged 18 to 29 who received the YFV17D yellow fever vaccine. This specimen was CD4+ T cells sorted from PBMCs, taken 10 to 11 days after the first yellow fever vaccination. The chain has TRBV5-6 and TRBJ1-2; 8 bases are a match to TRBD1. In nucleotides, the CDR3 is TGTGCCAGCAGCCCTCTAGACAGGGGATGGTACACCTTC. The encoded protein is CASSPLDRGWYTF.